The clone carrying this TCR beta chain has a single count. The ends were cut back, 5 bases at V and 8 bases at J, with 15 bases in the middle. CDR1 and CDR2 from the germline V gene are SEHNR and FQNEAQ (reference sequence). This CDR3 is built from 13 residues. The source of the sample is a study of shared clonotypes between healthy human individuals. Measured with immunoSEQ multiplex PCR; TCRdb has only the in-frame clones, and not every one. The sample contains 950,000 to 1,200,000 clones, approximately 80% of which appear only once. The sequencing input was memory CD4+ T cells from PBMCs. Indicated subset: CD45RA-negative fraction. The source is a man younger than 30 in good health. Some clones in this sample may be carry-over from other donors' samples. V is TRBV7-9 and J is TRBJ2-5; a possible D gene is TRBD2 (5 bases). CDR3 amino acids: CASSPREGRTQYF. CDR3 nucleotide sequence: TGTGCCAGCAGCCCACGGGAAGGTCGCACCCAGTACTTC.